This T cell receptor (beta chain) was recorded in a study of OX40 agonist ivuxolimab in advanced cancers. Study in general: The study gave patients intravenous ivuxolimab at 0.01 to 10 mg/kg every 2 weeks.

Germline CDR1 reads SEHNR; CDR2 reads FQNEAQ (reference sequence). Trimming shortened V by 10 bases and J by 0 bases, and 13 bases separated the two germline ends. This CDR3 region has 14 residues. Here immunoSEQ multiplex PCR was the method, and the copy in TCRdb shows in-frame clones only, minus some. The repertoire holds approximately 73,000 clones, with 80% to 90% as singletons. This clone has a single count. The receptor comes from an adult with an advanced solid tumor such as melanoma, head and neck, liver or kidney cancer. The V call is TRBV7-9, the J call TRBJ1-3; no clear D gene. The sample in question was CD4+ or CD8+ T cells sorted from blood, obtained in a trial of the OX40 agonist ivuxolimab. CDR3 in DNA: TGTGCCACCCGCGACACGAGCTCTGGAAACACCATATATTTT. It codes for CATRDTSSGNTIYF.